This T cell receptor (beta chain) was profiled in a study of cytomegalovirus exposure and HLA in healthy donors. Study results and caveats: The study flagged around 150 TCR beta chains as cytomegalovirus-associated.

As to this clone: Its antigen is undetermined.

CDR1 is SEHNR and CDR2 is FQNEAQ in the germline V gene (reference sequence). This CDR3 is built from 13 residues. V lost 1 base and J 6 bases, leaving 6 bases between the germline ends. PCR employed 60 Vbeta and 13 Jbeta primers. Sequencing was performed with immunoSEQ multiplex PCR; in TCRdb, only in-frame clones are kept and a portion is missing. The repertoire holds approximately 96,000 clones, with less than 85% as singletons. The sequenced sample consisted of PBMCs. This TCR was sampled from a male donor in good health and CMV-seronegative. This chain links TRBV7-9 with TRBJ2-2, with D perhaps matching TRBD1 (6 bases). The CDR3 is CASSLEGAGELFF. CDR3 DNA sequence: TGTGCCAGCAGCTTAGAGGGGGCCGGGGAGCTGTTTTTT.